This T cell receptor (beta chain) was sequenced for a study of T cells in Graves' hyperthyroidism and ophthalmopathy. Study conclusions and caveats: Most clonotypes expanded in thyroid above 0.001 were likewise present in blood. The model predicted ophthalmopathy a median around six months before onset.

Patients counted as stable if ophthalmopathy did not develop within 18 months. Diagnosis rested on symptoms, serum thyroxine and TRAb, thyroid ultrasound, and orbital computed tomography. Comments on this clonotype: Its specificity is not known.

Germline assignment: CDR1 SGHNT and CDR2 YYREEE (reference sequence). The CDR3 is 14 amino acids. V lost 4 bases and J lost 2, with 12 bases in between. Amplification yielded TCR beta CDR3 regions, with RNA transcripts as the source. In the first-round RT-PCR of the TCR CDR3, the HTBI primer set was used. A single record per CDR3 protein comes from TCRdb applying MiXCR to the multiplex PCR reads. This sample carries about 420,000 distinct CDR3 sequences, about 15% of them seen once, and the ten largest clones take roughly 15%. This TCR was sampled from a woman aged 18-29 years with Graves' hyperthyroidism. The chain combines TRBV5-4 with TRBJ1-1; no clear D gene. Input material: blood. The CDR3 is CASSPVGHNTEAFF. The CDR3 region has the DNA TGTGCCAGCAGCCCTGTGGGCCATAACACTGAAGCTTTCTTT.